Listed here is a single T cell receptor beta chain. Cohort assignment relied on participant-reported clinical history. Unmatched junction bases numbered 9, after V lost 0 bases and J lost 4 bases. The CDR3 runs 17 residues. Germline V CDR1 and CDR2: SGHTA, FQGNSA. Sequencing used immunoSEQ multiplex PCR; TCRdb keeps in-frame clones, though not all of them. The sample contains 300,000 to 350,000 clones, 80% to 90% of which appear only once. The data originate from a study of blood T cell repertoires in COVID-19. On the study more broadly: The United States, Italy and Spain supplied acute and convalescent COVID-19 samples. Nucleic acid was either cDNA or gDNA, and it came from T cells, B-cell-depleted T cells, or PBMCs.

The V and J genes are TRBV7-2 and TRBJ2-1; TRBD1 agrees at 7 bases. The clonotype was recovered from a young man who had recovered from COVID-19. The source material was PBMCs or T cells enriched from blood (not recorded which). The CDR3 spells CASSLAQGTAKYNEQFF. The CDR3 coding sequence is TGTGCCAGCAGCTTAGCTCAGGGGACAGCTAAATACAATGAGCAGTTCTTC. The full variable domain, its missing parts supplied by reference TRBV7-2 and TRBJ2-1, is GAGVSQSPSNKVTEKGKDVELRCDPISGHTALYWYRQSLGQGLEFLIYFQGNSAPDKSGLPSDRFSAERTGGSVSTLTIQRTQQEDSAVYLCASSLAQGTAKYNEQFFGPGTRLTVL.